This T cell receptor (beta chain) was sequenced for a study of lymphopenia after photon versus proton radiotherapy. This clone was recorded a few times. Antigen unknown. J gave up 10 bases and V 3 bases, and 5 bases lay outside the gene matches. The CDR3 spans 12 residues. Germline V CDR1 and CDR2: LNHDA, SQIVND (reference sequence). Study results and limitations: Under photons, naive T cells and diversity fell while effector/memory populations rose.

Clones were sequenced by immunoSEQ multiplex PCR, and TCRdb holds only the in-frame ones, with some missing. Of about 26,000 clones in the sample, around 86% were seen once. The rearrangement uses TRBV19 and TRBJ1-2; 7 bases are shared with TRBD1. The TCR originated in a woman aged 45-65 years with pancreatic cancer. Material: peripheral blood, obtained from a patient treated with photon-based radiotherapy. The CDR3 DNA sequence: TGTGCCAGTAGTATCGGGGACAGAGCCTACACCTTC. It specifies CASSIGDRAYTF.